These 32 T cell receptor beta chains share one sample of origin, sequenced in a study of blood T cell repertoires in COVID-19. TCRdb keeps only in-frame clones here, not all; method: immunoSEQ multiplex PCR. The data show roughly 65,000 clones, around 80% seen once. Sequencing input: peripheral blood. The receptors here all came from a human donor in a cohort sampled during active COVID-19.

A few counts support this clone. This chain links TRBV25-1 with TRBJ1-6; TRBD1 matches 8 bases. The CDR3 totals 14 residues. From germline, CDR1 is MGHDK and CDR2 SYGVNS. V was clipped by 8 bases and J by 5 bases; unmatched bases: 5. This CDR3 is CASPRGRDNSPLHF. Written as DNA, the CDR3 is TGTGCCAGCCCCAGGGGGCGGGATAATTCACCCCTCCACTTT.

V and J are TRBV28 and TRBJ1-1, with 9 bases identical to TRBD1. Germline V CDR1 and CDR2: MDHEN, SYDVKM. Unmatched junction bases numbered 5, after V lost 6 bases and J lost 3 bases. The CDR3 contains 14 residues. The CDR3 DNA reads TGTGCCAGCAGATCGGGACAGGGAGACACTGAAGCTTTCTTT. Amino acid sequence: CASRSGQGDTEAFF.

The chain has TRBV5-1 and TRBJ2-7, with D tentatively TRBD2 (5 bases). V was shortened by 3 bases and J by 5 bases, with 12 bases between the two germline ends. The CDR3 covers 13 residues. Germline CDR1 reads SGHRS; CDR2 reads YFSETQ. This CDR3 is CASSSSGSDEQYF. The CDR3 nucleotides read TGCGCCAGCAGCTCGTCGGGGTCCGACGAGCAGTACTTC. The whole variable domain, remainder taken from reference TRBV5-1 and TRBJ2-7, is KAGVTQTPRYLIKTRGQQVTLSCSPISGHRSVSWYQQTPGQGLQFLFEYFSETQRNKGNFPGRFSGRQFSNSRSEMNVSTLELGDSALYLCASSSSGSDEQYFGPGTRLTVT.

This rearrangement joins TRBV3-1 (or the pseudogene TRBV3-2) to TRBJ2-3; no clear D. The V gene lost 6 bases and the J gene lost 7 bases, with 14 bases spanning the gap. The CDR3 is made up of 13 amino acids. Per the germline V gene, CDR1 is LGHDT and CDR2 is YNNKEL (reference sequence). The DNA of the CDR3 is TGTGCCAGCAGACCATCTAGTTCAAATACGCAGTATTTT. Its translation is CASRPSSSNTQYF.

The V call is TRBV5-1, the J call TRBJ2-5; TRBD2 matches 15 bases. In germline, CDR1 is SGHRS, CDR2 YFSETQ. The CDR3 is 18 amino acids. J gave up 1 base and V 4 bases, and 8 bases lay outside the gene matches. The CDR3 is CASSSGLAGGPAQETQYF. CDR3 coding DNA: TGCGCCAGCAGCAGTGGACTAGCGGGGGGGCCTGCCCAAGAGACCCAGTACTTC.

This clone appeared a single time. This chain links TRBV27 with TRBJ2-7, with a tentative D call TRBD1 (7 bases). The CDR3 runs 13 residues. V dropped 7 bases and J dropped 6 bases, with 16 bases sitting between them. Germline lookup yields CDR1 MNHEY and CDR2 SMNVEV (reference sequence). CDR3 sequence (DNA): TGTGCCAGCATCCGGCAGGGGGGTTCCGAGCAGTACTTC. Its protein is CASIRQGGSEQYF.

The rearrangement uses TRBV7-9 and TRBJ2-7; 9 nucleotides match TRBD1. This CDR3 is 12 amino acids long. Germline loops: CDR1 SEHNR, CDR2 FQNEAQ (reference sequence). The trim removed 8 bases at V and 4 bases at J, leaving 3 bases unmatched. CDR3 coding DNA: TGTGCCAGCTCGGACAGGGGTTACGAGCAGTACTTC. Protein product: CASSDRGYEQYF.

The gene calls are TRBV5-1 and TRBJ1-6; 10 bases fit TRBD1. The CDR3 loop spans 15 amino acids. Germline V CDR1 and CDR2: SGHRS, YFSETQ. After removal of 4 bases from V and 11 bases from J, the junction contained 9 bases not matched to a gene. CDR3 coding DNA: TGCGCCAGCAGCGCCTCCGGGACAGGGGTCCCACCCCTCCACTTT. This sequence encodes CASSASGTGVPPLHF.

This rearrangement joins TRBV6-5 to TRBJ1-5; D remains unclear. The CDR3 is 13 residues long. Germline CDR1 reads MNHEY; CDR2 reads SVGAGI. Trimming shortened V by 7 bases and J by 4 bases, and 11 bases separated the two germline ends. The DNA for the CDR3 is TGTGCCAGCAATGGGGAGAGTAATCAGCCCCAGCATTTT. It yields the protein CASNGESNQPQHF.

In this sample, this clone turned up a few times. This chain joins TRBV9 and TRBJ2-3; possibly TRBD2 for D (6 bases). The length of the CDR3 is 15 residues. The V end was cut by 0 bases, the J end by 1 base, with 9 bases between. Germline V CDR1 and CDR2: SGDLS, YYNGEE. The CDR3 DNA sequence: TGTGCCAGCAGCGTAGTGCCTAGCGGCACAGATACGCAGTATTTT. Amino acid sequence: CASSVVPSGTDTQYF.

This chain joins TRBV28 and TRBJ2-7, with 7 bases matching TRBD1. J gave up 4 bases and V 4 bases, and 7 bases lay outside the gene matches. CDR1 and CDR2 from the germline V gene are MDHEN and SYDVKM. The CDR3 runs 14 residues. CDR3 coding DNA: TGTGCCAGCAGTTCTAAGGGACAGTCGTACGAGCAGTACTTC. Its translation: CASSSKGQSYEQYF.

This rearrangement joins TRBV28 to TRBJ2-3; TRBD2 matches 12 bases. Germline V gene data show CDR1 as MDHEN and CDR2 as SYDVKM. After removal of 5 bases from V and 0 bases from J, the junction contained 21 bases not matched to a gene. The CDR3 contains 22 residues. Here the CDR3 DNA reads TGTGCCAGCAGTCCCTTTATTGGGACCCGGACTAGCGGGATCCCTAGCACAGATACGCAGTATTTT. Translated: CASSPFIGTRTSGIPSTDTQYF. The full variable domain, its missing parts supplied by reference TRBV28 and TRBJ2-3, is DVKVTQSSRYLVKRTGEKVFLECVQDMDHENMFWYRQDPGLGLRLIYFSYDVKMKEKGDIPEGYSVSREKKERFSLILESASTNQTSMYLCASSPFIGTRTSGIPSTDTQYFGPGTRLTVL.

This clone was seen only a few times. The chain carries TRBV28 and TRBJ2-7; D remains unclear. The CDR3 covers 13 residues. Germline assignment: CDR1 MDHEN and CDR2 SYDVKM. V lost 7 bases to trimming and J lost 6 bases, with 16 bases between them. The CDR3 region has the DNA TGTGCCAGCAACCGTCCTCCCGCGTCCGAGCAGTACTTC. Protein product: CASNRPPASEQYF.

This clone was counted between two and nine times. V gene TRBV21-1 combines with J gene TRBJ2-5; TRBD2 is the table's D call, not checked against the DNA. TRBV21-1 is a pseudogene. This CDR3 comprises 20 residues. This CDR3 is CASNTGTSGGALVRQETQYF. For the CDR3, the DNA is TGTGCCAGCAACACCGGGACTAGCGGGGGGGCCCTGGTCCGGCAAGAGACCCAGTACTTC.

This clone was observed a few times. The rearrangement joins TRBV6-5 to TRBJ1-1; perhaps TRBD1 as D (5 bases). Trimming removed 5 bases from V and 5 bases from J, with 12 bases in between. The CDR3 is made up of 13 amino acids. Germline CDR1 MNHEY, CDR2 SVGAGI. Here the CDR3 reads CASSLDSRTEAFF. As DNA, the CDR3 is TGTGCCAGCAGTCTCGACAGCCGGACTGAAGCTTTCTTT.

The chain employs TRBV5-6 and TRBJ1-2; 7 bases map to TRBD1. V lost 5 bases and J lost 6; bases outside the gene matches: 7. Germline V lookup: CDR1 SGHDT, CDR2 YYEEEE. The CDR3 length is 13 residues. Written as DNA, the CDR3 is TGTGCCAGCAGTCCGGGACAGCGGAATGGCTACACCTTC. This encodes CASSPGQRNGYTF.

This clone was counted a single time. The chain recombines TRBV5-4 with TRBJ2-1; no clear D gene. The CDR3 loop spans 13 amino acids. Germline lookup yields CDR1 SGHNT and CDR2 YYREEE (reference sequence). The V end was cut by 4 bases, the J end by 0 bases, with 5 bases between. This chain's CDR3 is CASSKLSYNEQFF. The CDR3 coding sequence is TGTGCCAGCAGCAAGCTCTCCTACAATGAGCAGTTCTTC.

This clone appeared once. The rearrangement joins TRBV19 to TRBJ2-7; 7 bases are shared with TRBD1. Germline values: CDR1 LNHDA, CDR2 SQIVND (reference sequence). With 4 bases clipped from V and 2 bases from J, the junction kept 5 bases outside the gene matches. CDR3 size: 14 residues. For the CDR3, the DNA is TGTGCCAGTAGTACGGGACAGAGGACCTACGAGCAGTACTTC. As protein: CASSTGQRTYEQYF.

The chain has TRBV5-1 and TRBJ2-1, with D possibly being TRBD1 (5 bases). The germline CDR1 and CDR2 sequences are SGHRS and YFSETQ. V gave up 0 bases and J gave up 7 bases, with 17 bases separating them. The CDR3 totals 16 residues. Here the CDR3 reads CASSLGLVGVPNEQFF. For the CDR3, the DNA is TGCGCCAGCAGCTTGGGCCTAGTAGGGGTCCCAAATGAGCAGTTCTTC.

The chain joins TRBV10-3 to TRBJ2-3, with 11 bases that match TRBD2. V shed 6 bases and J 3 bases; nucleotides not matched to a gene: 5. The CDR3 covers 15 residues. CDR1 and CDR2 (germline): ENHRY, SYGVKD. The CDR3 nucleotides read TGTGCCATCAGCCCGGGACTAGCGGAAACAGATACGCAGTATTTT. Translated: CAISPGLAETDTQYF.

The V and J genes are TRBV6-6 and TRBJ2-1; TRBD2 aligns across 9 bases. The CDR3 contains 14 residues. V lost 9 bases, J lost 12 bases, and 15 bases stayed unmatched. Looked up from germline, CDR1 is MNHNY and CDR2 is SVGAGI (reference sequence). In nucleotides, the CDR3 is TGTGCCAGTCACGCGGGGGGGACTTCCTATGCGCAGTTCTTC. It yields the protein CASHAGGTSYAQFF.

The chain recombines TRBV2 with TRBJ2-1; 9 bases are shared with TRBD2. J lost 9 bases, V lost 2 bases, and 8 bases had no gene match. This CDR3 spans 15 amino acids. The germline V gene encodes CDR1 SNHLY and CDR2 FYNNEI. CDR3 protein: CASSERAGGQSEQFF. DNA for the CDR3: TGTGCCAGCAGTGAAAGGGCGGGGGGGCAGAGTGAGCAGTTCTTC.

The chain has TRBV11-3 and TRBJ2-3; 7 nucleotides agree with TRBD1. Trimming removed 1 base from V and 2 bases from J; junction bases left unmatched: 3. The CDR3 length is 15 residues. Per germline, CDR1 SGHNT and CDR2 YENEEA. The CDR3 loop is CASSLGQGSTDTQYF. The CDR3, as DNA: TGTGCCAGCAGCTTAGGACAGGGATCCACAGATACGCAGTATTTT.

The chain recombines TRBV28 with TRBJ2-5, with a weak D call TRBD1 (5 bases). CDR3 length equals 15 residues. Germline V gene lookup returns CDR1 MDHEN and CDR2 SYDVKM. V was cut by 6 bases and J by 2 bases, with 16 bases left in between. CDR3 sequence reads: CASSTPQGGQETQYF. DNA for the CDR3: TGTGCCAGCAGCACCCCTCAGGGTGGGCAAGAGACCCAGTACTTC.

Only a few counts were recorded for this clone. This chain links TRBV3-1 (or the pseudogene TRBV3-2) with TRBJ2-2; TRBD1 agrees at 9 bases. V dropped 4 bases and J dropped 6; count of bases not matched to a gene: 6. The V gene's germline CDR1 is LGHDT and CDR2 YNNKEL (reference sequence). The CDR3 runs 15 residues. The CDR3 nucleotides are TGTGCCAGCAGCCCCGGGACAGGGACTGCCGGGGAGCTGTTTTTT. It specifies CASSPGTGTAGELFF.

The chain uses TRBV5-6 and TRBJ1-1; D might be TRBD1 (6 bases). In germline, CDR1 is SGHDT, CDR2 YYEEEE. The CDR3 sequence is 13 residues long. Trimming took off 4 bases at V and 5 bases at J, with 12 bases between the two ends. In DNA form, the CDR3 reads TGTGCCAGCAGCCTCACAGGGACGACTGAAGCTTTCTTT. Protein product: CASSLTGTTEAFF.

This chain joins TRBV21-1 and TRBJ2-2; the table names TRBD1, a call not compared with the DNA. TRBV21-1 is a pseudogene locus. This CDR3 is built from 16 residues. CDR3 amino acids: CASSKWGQGKTGELFF. The CDR3 nucleotides are TGTGCCAGCAGCAAATGGGGTCAGGGGAAAACCGGGGAGCTGTTTTTT.

This chain joins TRBV4-2 and TRBJ2-2; TRBD2 matches 9 bases. The CDR3 runs to 16 residues. The V segment lost 4 bases and the J segment 4 bases; nucleotides outside the gene matches: 7. The germline CDR1 and CDR2 sequences are LGHNA and YNFKEQ. CDR3 loop: CASSPFAGGGTGELFF. CDR3 nucleotides: TGTGCCAGCAGCCCGTTTGCGGGAGGGGGCACCGGGGAGCTGTTTTTT.

The chain recombines TRBV19 with TRBJ2-1; no clear D. Germline V CDR1 and CDR2: LNHDA, SQIVND (reference sequence). This CDR3 region has 15 residues. Trimming removed 5 bases at V and 0 bases at J, with 11 bases between. The CDR3 region is CASSFDLGSYNEQFF. The DNA for the CDR3 is TGTGCCAGTAGTTTCGACTTGGGCTCCTACAATGAGCAGTTCTTC.

The table lists this clone with a few counts. This rearrangement joins TRBV30 to TRBJ2-3; D remains unclear. V shed 4 bases and J shed 1 base, with 6 bases lying between them. The CDR3 is 12 amino acids. Germline values: CDR1 GTSNPN, CDR2 SVGIG (reference sequence). The CDR3 nucleotides read TGTGCCTGGACCACAGGCACAGATACGCAGTATTTT. Encoded protein: CAWTTGTDTQYF.

The chain recombines TRBV24-1 with TRBJ1-5; D possibly corresponds to TRBD1 (5 bases). Trimming removed 4 bases at V and 5 bases at J, with 11 bases between. CDR1 is KGHDR and CDR2 is SFDVKD in the germline V gene. This CDR3 is built from 14 residues. CDR3 in DNA: TGTGCCACCAGTGACCCCAGGGTCGATCAGCCCCAGCATTTT. This encodes CATSDPRVDQPQHF.

This clone came up a few times. The genes are TRBV7-2 and TRBJ1-6; possible D gene TRBD1, 6 bases. Germline CDR1 is SGHTA and CDR2 is FQGNSA. The CDR3 extends over 13 amino acids. With 5 bases removed from V and 8 bases from J, the gap between germline ends came to 10 bases. CDR3 DNA sequence: TGTGCCAGCAGCCCGCGGACAGATTCACCCCTCCACTTT. Its protein is CASSPRTDSPLHF.